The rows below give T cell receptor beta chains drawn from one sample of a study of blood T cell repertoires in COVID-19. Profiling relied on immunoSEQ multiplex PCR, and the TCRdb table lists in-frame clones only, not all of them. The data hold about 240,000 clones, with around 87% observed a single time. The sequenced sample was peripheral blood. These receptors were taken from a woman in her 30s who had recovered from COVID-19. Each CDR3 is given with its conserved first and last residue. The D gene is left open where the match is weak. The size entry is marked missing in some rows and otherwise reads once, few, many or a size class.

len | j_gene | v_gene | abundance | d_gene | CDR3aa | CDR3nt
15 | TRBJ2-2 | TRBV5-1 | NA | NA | CASSSGILNTGELFF | TGCGCCAGCAGCTCGGGGATCCTAAACACCGGGGAGCTGTTTTTT
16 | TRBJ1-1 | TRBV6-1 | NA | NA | CASSEPFRGADTEAFF | TGTGCCAGCAGTGAACCTTTTCGCGGGGCGGACACTGAAGCTTTCTTT
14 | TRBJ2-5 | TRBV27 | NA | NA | CASSISGRWETQYF | TGTGCCAGCAGTATCTCAGGGAGGTGGGAGACCCAGTACTTC
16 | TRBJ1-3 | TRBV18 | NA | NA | CASSPPGGAYGNTIYF | TGTGCCAGCTCACCACCTGGGGGCGCTTATGGAAACACCATATATTTT
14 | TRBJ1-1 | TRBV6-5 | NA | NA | CASSSPTGNTEAFF | TGTGCCAGCAGTTCTCCCACAGGGAACACTGAAGCTTTCTTT
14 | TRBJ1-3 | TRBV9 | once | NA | CASSVDSLGNTIYF | TGTGCCAGCAGCGTAGACAGTCTTGGAAACACCATATATTTT
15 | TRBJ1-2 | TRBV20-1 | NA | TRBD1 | CSASGPRGTGLGYTF | TGCAGTGCTAGTGGGCCAAGAGGGACAGGGCTCGGCTACACCTTC
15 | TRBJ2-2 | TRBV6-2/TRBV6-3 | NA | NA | CASSPLDRNTGELFF | TGTGCCAGCAGTCCGCTGGACAGGAACACCGGGGAGCTGTTTTTT
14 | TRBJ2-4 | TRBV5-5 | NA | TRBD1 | CASRDRAGKNIQYF | TGTGCCAGCCGGGACAGGGCTGGCAAAAACATTCAGTACTTC
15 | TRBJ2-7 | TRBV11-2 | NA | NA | CASSLEGAGVYEQYF | TGTGCCAGCAGCTTAGAAGGGGCAGGGGTGTACGAGCAGTACTTC
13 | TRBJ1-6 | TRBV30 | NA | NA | CAWGDTYNSPLHF | TGTGCCTGGGGGGACACCTATAATTCACCCCTCCACTTT
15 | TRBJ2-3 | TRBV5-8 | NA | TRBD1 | CASTRTGDGTDTQYF | TGTGCCAGCACCCGGACAGGGGATGGGACAGATACGCAGTATTTT
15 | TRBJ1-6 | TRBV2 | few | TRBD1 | CASSGTGFGNSPLHF | TGTGCCAGCAGCGGGACAGGTTTTGGGAATTCACCCCTCCACTTT
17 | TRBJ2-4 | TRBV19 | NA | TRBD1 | CASSTGPGQLAKNIQYF | TGTGCCAGTAGTACCGGACCGGGACAGCTAGCCAAAAACATTCAGTACTTC
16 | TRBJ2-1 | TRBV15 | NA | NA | CATSRVKKSSYNEQFF | TGTGCCACCAGCAGAGTAAAGAAGAGCTCCTACAATGAGCAGTTCTTC
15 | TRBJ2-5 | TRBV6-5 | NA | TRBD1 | CASSKMQGQGETQYF | TGTGCCAGCAGTAAGATGCAAGGACAGGGAGAGACCCAGTACTTC
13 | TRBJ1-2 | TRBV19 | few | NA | CASTLREGYGYTF | TGTGCCAGTACGCTTAGGGAGGGCTATGGCTACACCTTC